The 23 T cell receptor beta chains in this list originate from one sample, sequenced in a study of blood T cell repertoires in COVID-19. Using immunoSEQ multiplex PCR, the repertoire was profiled, and TCRdb retains in-frame clones only, with some absent. The repertoire holds about 310,000 clones, with about nine tenths as singletons. The sample taken for sequencing was peripheral blood. Receptors were obtained from a man aged 18 to 35 with active or convalescent COVID-19.

The sample holds one count of this clone. The chain joins TRBV7-9 to TRBJ2-7; weak D call: TRBD1 (6 bases). Trimming stripped 7 bases from V and 1 base from J, with 14 bases between. CDR3 size: 14 residues. From germline, CDR1 is SEHNR and CDR2 FQNEAQ (reference sequence). CDR3 protein: CASTAQGGSYEQYF. In nucleotides, the CDR3 is TGTGCCAGCACCGCACAGGGCGGTTCCTACGAGCAGTACTTC.

This chain links TRBV6-5 with TRBJ1-5, with unresolved D. The germline V gene has CDR1 MNHEY and CDR2 SVGAGI. With 0 bases removed from V and 6 bases from J, the gap between germline ends came to 6 bases. The CDR3 spans 13 residues. The CDR3 region is CASSYSTGQPQHF. The CDR3 DNA sequence: TGTGCCAGCAGTTACTCTACCGGTCAGCCCCAGCATTTT.

The rearrangement joins TRBV5-1 to TRBJ2-3; D possibly corresponds to TRBD2 (5 bases). CDR1 SGHRS and CDR2 YFSETQ come from the germline V gene. The V end lost 3 bases, the J end lost 0 bases, and 11 bases lay between the germline ends. The CDR3 runs to 15 residues. CDR3 sequence (DNA): TGCGCCAGCAGCTCGGAGGAGCCTAGCACAGATACGCAGTATTTT. Translation gives CASSSEEPSTDTQYF. Looking up the rest from reference TRBV5-1 and TRBJ2-3 gives the full variable domain: KAGVTQTPRYLIKTRGQQVTLSCSPISGHRSVSWYQQTPGQGLQFLFEYFSETQRNKGNFPGRFSGRQFSNSRSEMNVSTLELGDSALYLCASSSEEPSTDTQYFGPGTRLTVL.

The chain joins TRBV28 to TRBJ2-1, with a possible D match to TRBD2 (5 bases). Deletions cut 6 bases from V and 2 bases from J, with 17 bases between. The CDR3 spans 16 residues. Germline V lookup: CDR1 MDHEN, CDR2 SYDVKM. CDR3 sequence reads: CASSPGPTGTYNEQFF. CDR3 nucleotides: TGTGCCAGCAGCCCCGGGCCCACCGGGACCTACAATGAGCAGTTCTTC. Filled out from reference TRBV28 and TRBJ2-1, the complete variable domain reads DVKVTQSSRYLVKRTGEKVFLECVQDMDHENMFWYRQDPGLGLRLIYFSYDVKMKEKGDIPEGYSVSREKKERFSLILESASTNQTSMYLCASSPGPTGTYNEQFFGPGTRLTVL.

The chain couples TRBV7-2 to TRBJ2-7; TRBD2 agrees at 9 bases. This CDR3 has 15 amino acids. CDR1 and CDR2 from the germline V gene are SGHTA and FQGNSA. Trimming removed 6 bases from V and 2 bases from J; junction bases left unmatched: 8. CDR3 region: CASRRRSGSPYEQYF. CDR3 bases: TGTGCCAGCAGACGGCGTAGCGGGAGTCCCTACGAGCAGTACTTC. The whole variable domain, remainder taken from reference TRBV7-2 and TRBJ2-7, is GAGVSQSPSNKVTEKGKDVELRCDPISGHTALYWYRQSLGQGLEFLIYFQGNSAPDKSGLPSDRFSAERTGGSVSTLTIQRTQQEDSAVYLCASRRRSGSPYEQYFGPGTRLTVT.

V is TRBV19 and J is TRBJ2-7; maybe TRBD2 (7 bases). V was clipped by 3 bases and J by 2 bases, with 14 bases between them. Germline V gene sequence: CDR1 LNHDA, CDR2 SQIVND (reference sequence). This CDR3 spans 15 amino acids. CDR3 nucleotides: TGTGCCAGTAGTATTAGGGGGGGCTCTACCTACGAGCAGTACTTC. This translates into CASSIRGGSTYEQYF. Full variable domain (rest looked up from reference TRBV19 and TRBJ2-7): DGGITQSPKYLFRKEGQNVTLSCEQNLNHDAMYWYRQDPGQGLRLIYYSQIVNDFQKGDIAEGYSVSREKKESFPLTVTSAQKNPTAFYLCASSIRGGSTYEQYFGPGTRLTVT.

This clone came up once. V gene TRBV5-8 combines with J gene TRBJ1-5; D call uncertain. The CDR3 is 13 residues long. Germline V gene sequence: CDR1 SGHTS, CDR2 YDEGEE. With 6 bases removed from V and 7 bases from J, the gap between germline ends came to 14 bases. CDR3 region: CASTGWEGQPQHF. Written as DNA, the CDR3 is TGTGCCAGCACGGGGTGGGAGGGCCAGCCCCAGCATTTT.

This sequence joins TRBV4-1 and TRBJ1-4; D is unclear. The V and J ends lost 4 bases and 8 bases respectively, with 8 bases between them. Germline V gene sequence: CDR1 MGHRA, CDR2 YSYEKL. The CDR3 is made up of 12 amino acids. CDR3 loop: CASSLPQEKLFF. CDR3 sequence (DNA): TGCGCCAGCAGCCTTCCGCAGGAAAAACTGTTTTTT.

The sample holds one count of this clone. The chain carries TRBV28 and TRBJ1-5; D not resolved. V shed 5 bases and J shed 5 bases, with 7 bases lying between them. In germline, CDR1 is MDHEN, CDR2 SYDVKM. The CDR3 extends over 12 amino acids. The CDR3: CASSPLDQPQHF. Written as DNA, the CDR3 is TGTGCCAGCAGTCCCCTTGATCAGCCCCAGCATTTT.

The V and J genes are TRBV6-6 and TRBJ1-2, with 8 bases matching TRBD1. The CDR3 length is 14 residues. Trimming removed 0 bases from V and 7 bases from J; junction bases left unmatched: 4. Per the germline V gene, CDR1 is MNHNY and CDR2 is SVGAGI (reference sequence). The CDR3 region is CASSYSTGGRGYTF. The CDR3 nucleotides read TGTGCCAGCAGTTACTCCACAGGGGGTCGTGGCTACACCTTC.

The chain combines TRBV27 with TRBJ1-2, with 7 bases aligning to TRBD1. The V gene's germline CDR1 is MNHEY and CDR2 SMNVEV (reference sequence). The CDR3 totals 15 residues. V lost 6 bases to trimming and J lost 7 bases; unmatched junction nucleotides: 14. Written as DNA, the CDR3 is TGTGCCAGCAGGACACACGGAGACAGGGACCGTGGCTACACCTTC. Amino acid sequence: CASRTHGDRDRGYTF.

This chain connects TRBV7-9 to TRBJ1-5; D ambiguous. Trimming removed 2 bases from V and 4 bases from J, with 6 bases in between. The CDR3 contains 13 residues. Germline lookup yields CDR1 SEHNR and CDR2 FQNEAQ (reference sequence). The CDR3 protein is CASSLFENQPQHF. CDR3 DNA sequence: TGTGCCAGCAGCTTATTCGAGAATCAGCCCCAGCATTTT.

This clone was seen only a few times. V gene TRBV19 combines with J gene TRBJ2-3; D is possibly TRBD2 (5 bases). The V gene lost 1 base and the J gene lost 2 bases, with 28 bases spanning the gap. The germline CDR1 and CDR2 sequences are LNHDA and SQIVND (reference sequence). The CDR3 runs to 21 residues. The DNA for the CDR3 is TGTGCCAGTAGTATAGTTCCCCCCGGGAAGGATCACAGATATCACACAGATACGCAGTATTTT. This codes for CASSIVPPGKDHRYHTDTQYF.

This chain joins TRBV29-1 and TRBJ2-3; D ambiguous. Germline V gene data show CDR1 as SQVTM and CDR2 as ANQGSEA. The CDR3 consists of 12 residues. V was cut by 6 bases and J by 5 bases, with 12 bases left in between. CDR3 sequence (DNA): TGCAGCGTCGTCCCAGGTGGAGATACGCAGTATTTT. Its translation is CSVVPGGDTQYF.

The genes are TRBV23-1 and TRBJ2-6; no firm D call. TRBV23-1 is noted as an ORF with a role that remains uncertain. This CDR3 is 15 amino acids long. The ends were cut back, 1 base at V and 0 bases at J, with 4 bases in the middle. In DNA form, the CDR3 reads TGCGCCAGCAGTCAATTGAGCTCTGGGGCCAACGTCCTGACTTTC. It is translated as CASSQLSSGANVLTF.

This sequence joins TRBV18 and TRBJ2-5; 8 nucleotides align to TRBD1. The CDR3 sequence is 14 residues long. V trimming: 3 bases; J trimming: 2 bases; junction bases outside the gene matches: 2. Germline V gene data show CDR1 as KGHSH and CDR2 as LQKENI. DNA of the CDR3: TGTGCCAGCTCACCGGGACAGGCTCAAGAGACCCAGTACTTC. Its protein is CASSPGQAQETQYF.

The chain joins TRBV14 to TRBJ2-1; TRBD1 might be the D (6 bases). Between the trimmed V and J ends, which lost 1 base and 2 bases, there was a span of 12 bases. The germline V gene encodes CDR1 SGHDN and CDR2 FVKESK. The CDR3 has 16 amino acids. The CDR3 sequence is CASSQGGGGPYNEQFF. The CDR3 DNA reads TGTGCCAGCAGCCAAGGTGGTGGGGGCCCCTACAATGAGCAGTTCTTC.

J is TRBJ1-4 and V is TRBV11-2; TRBD1 matches 8 bases. The V and J ends lost 1 base and 7 bases, in that order; junction bases with no gene match: 5. The CDR3 is made up of 15 amino acids. Germline loops: CDR1 SGHAT, CDR2 FQNNGV. The CDR3: CASSLVRRGLEKLFF. The CDR3 DNA is TGTGCCAGCAGCTTAGTTCGCAGGGGGCTTGAAAAACTGTTTTTT.

This clone has more than one count but fewer than ten. CDR3 amino acids: CASSSRGVRGGFVGYTF. As DNA, the CDR3 is TGTGCCAGCAGTTCCCGGGGGGTCAGGGGTGGATTTGTGGGCTACACCTTC. The rearrangement links TRBV28 to TRBJ1-2; possible D gene TRBD1, 6 bases. There are 17 residues in the CDR3. Trimming removed 4 bases from V and 8 bases from J, with 26 bases in between. Germline lookup yields CDR1 MDHEN and CDR2 SYDVKM.

V usage is TRBV2 and J usage is TRBJ1-6, with 8 bases fitting TRBD1. The CDR3 runs 15 residues. The germline V gene has CDR1 SNHLY and CDR2 FYNNEI. V was pared by 3 bases and J by 6 bases, with 4 bases of the junction left unmatched. This CDR3 reads CASSDGQGGNSPLHF. CDR3 nucleotide sequence: TGTGCCAGCAGTGACGGACAGGGCGGTAATTCACCCCTCCACTTT.

The rearrangement uses TRBV28 and TRBJ2-1; D unresolved. Per germline, CDR1 MDHEN and CDR2 SYDVKM. Between the trimmed V and J ends, which lost 5 bases and 14 bases, there was a span of 13 bases. The CDR3 runs to 11 residues. CDR3 residues: CASSNSQRKFF. In DNA form, the CDR3 reads TGTGCCAGCAGTAATAGCCAAAGAAAGTTCTTC.

The V and J genes are TRBV2 and TRBJ1-2; D is perhaps TRBD1 (5 bases). Germline lookup yields CDR1 SNHLY and CDR2 FYNNEI. V was cut by 8 bases and J by 2 bases, with 18 bases left in between. The CDR3 is 15 amino acids. Written as DNA, the CDR3 is TGTGCCAGCCGCCTGGGGGGTGCGCCCAACTATGGCTACACCTTC. Translated, it gives CASRLGGAPNYGYTF.

This clone was detected a few times. The V call is TRBV2, the J call TRBJ1-5, with 8 bases lining up with TRBD1. Germline V lookup: CDR1 SNHLY, CDR2 FYNNEI. CDR3 length: 15 amino acids. J was trimmed by 6 bases and V by 0 bases; bases with no gene match: 4. As DNA, the CDR3 is TGTGCCAGCAGTGAAGCGCCAGGGGGCATTCAGCCCCAGCATTTT. It encodes CASSEAPGGIQPQHF.